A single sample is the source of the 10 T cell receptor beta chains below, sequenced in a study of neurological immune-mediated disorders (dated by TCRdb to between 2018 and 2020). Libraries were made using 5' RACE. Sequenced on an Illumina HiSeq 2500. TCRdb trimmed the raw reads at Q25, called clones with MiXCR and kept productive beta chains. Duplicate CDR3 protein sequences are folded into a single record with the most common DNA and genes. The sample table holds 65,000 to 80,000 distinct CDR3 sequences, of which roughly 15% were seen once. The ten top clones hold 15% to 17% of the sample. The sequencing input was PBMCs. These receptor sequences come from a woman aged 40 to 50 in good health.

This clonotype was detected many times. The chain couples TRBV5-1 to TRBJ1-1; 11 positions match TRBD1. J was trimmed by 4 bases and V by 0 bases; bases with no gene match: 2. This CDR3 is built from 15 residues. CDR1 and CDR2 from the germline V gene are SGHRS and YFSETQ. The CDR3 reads CASSLGTGGVTEAFF. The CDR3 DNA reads TGCGCCAGCAGCTTGGGGACAGGGGGCGTCACTGAAGCTTTCTTT.

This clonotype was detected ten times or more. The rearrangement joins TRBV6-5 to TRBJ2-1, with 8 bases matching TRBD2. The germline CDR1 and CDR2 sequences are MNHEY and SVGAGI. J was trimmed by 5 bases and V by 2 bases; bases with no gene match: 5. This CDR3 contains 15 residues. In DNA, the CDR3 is TGTGCCAGCAGTTACGGACGGGGGGGACACAATGAGCAGTTCTTC. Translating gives CASSYGRGGHNEQFF.

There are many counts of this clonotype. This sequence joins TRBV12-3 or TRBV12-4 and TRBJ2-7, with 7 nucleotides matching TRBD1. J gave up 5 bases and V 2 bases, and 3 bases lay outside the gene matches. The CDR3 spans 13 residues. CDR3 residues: CASSLTGADEQYF. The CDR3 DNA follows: TGTGCCAGCAGTTTAACAGGGGCCGACGAGCAGTACTTC.

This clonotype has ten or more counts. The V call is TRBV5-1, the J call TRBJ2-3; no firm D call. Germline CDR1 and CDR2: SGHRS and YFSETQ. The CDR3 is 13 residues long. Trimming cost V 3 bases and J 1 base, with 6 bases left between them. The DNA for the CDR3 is TGCGCCAGCAGCTCCGTAGGCACAGATACGCAGTATTTT. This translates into CASSSVGTDTQYF.

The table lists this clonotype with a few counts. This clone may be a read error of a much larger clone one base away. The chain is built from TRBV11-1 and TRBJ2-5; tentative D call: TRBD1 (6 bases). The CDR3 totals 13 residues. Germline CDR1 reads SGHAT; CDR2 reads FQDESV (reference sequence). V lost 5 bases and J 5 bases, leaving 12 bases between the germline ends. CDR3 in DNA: TGTGCCAGCAGCCGAGGACAGCTGGAGACCCAGTACTTC. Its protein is CASSRGQLETQYF.

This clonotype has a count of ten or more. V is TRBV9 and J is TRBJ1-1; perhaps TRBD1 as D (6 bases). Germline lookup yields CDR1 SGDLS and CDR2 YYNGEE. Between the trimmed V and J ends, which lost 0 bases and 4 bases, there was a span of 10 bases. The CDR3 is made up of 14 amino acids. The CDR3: CASSVGGLGTEAFF. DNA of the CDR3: TGTGCCAGCAGCGTAGGGGGGCTCGGCACTGAAGCTTTCTTT. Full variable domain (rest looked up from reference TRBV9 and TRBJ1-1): DSGVTQTPKHLITATGQRVTLRCSPRSGDLSVYWYQQSLDQGLQFLIQYYNGEERAKGNILERFSAQQFPDLHSELNLSSLELGDSALYFCASSVGGLGTEAFFGQGTRLTVV.

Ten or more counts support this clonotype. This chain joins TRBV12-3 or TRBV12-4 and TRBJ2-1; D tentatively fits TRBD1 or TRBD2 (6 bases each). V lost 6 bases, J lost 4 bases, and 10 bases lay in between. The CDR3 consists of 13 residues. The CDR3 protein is CASSRGPYNEQFF. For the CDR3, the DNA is TGTGCCAGCAGCCGGGGGCCTTACAATGAGCAGTTCTTC.

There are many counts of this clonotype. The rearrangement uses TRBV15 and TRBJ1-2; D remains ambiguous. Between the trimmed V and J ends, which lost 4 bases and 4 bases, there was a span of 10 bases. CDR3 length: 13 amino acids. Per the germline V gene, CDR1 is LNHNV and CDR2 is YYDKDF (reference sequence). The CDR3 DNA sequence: TGTGCCACCAGCATGCAGGAAGGCTATGGCTACACCTTC. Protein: CATSMQEGYGYTF. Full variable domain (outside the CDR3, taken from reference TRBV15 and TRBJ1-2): DAMVIQNPRYQVTQFGKPVTLSCSQTLNHNVMYWYQQKSSQAPKLLFHYYDKDFNNEADTPDNFQSRRPNTSFCFLDIRSPGLGDTAMYLCATSMQEGYGYTFGSGTRLTVV.

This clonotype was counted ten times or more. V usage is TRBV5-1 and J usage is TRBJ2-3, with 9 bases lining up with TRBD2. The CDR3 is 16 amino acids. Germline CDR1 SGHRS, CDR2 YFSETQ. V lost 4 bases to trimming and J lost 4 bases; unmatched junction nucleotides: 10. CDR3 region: CASSAGLAFSADTQYF. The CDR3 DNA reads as TGCGCCAGCAGCGCTGGACTAGCGTTTAGCGCAGATACGCAGTATTTT.

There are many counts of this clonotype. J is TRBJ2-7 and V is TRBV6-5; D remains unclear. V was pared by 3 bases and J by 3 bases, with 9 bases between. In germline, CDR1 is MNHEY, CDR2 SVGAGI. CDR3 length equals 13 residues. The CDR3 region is CASSYKSGYEQYF. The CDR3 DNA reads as TGTGCCAGCAGTTATAAGTCGGGCTACGAGCAGTACTTC.